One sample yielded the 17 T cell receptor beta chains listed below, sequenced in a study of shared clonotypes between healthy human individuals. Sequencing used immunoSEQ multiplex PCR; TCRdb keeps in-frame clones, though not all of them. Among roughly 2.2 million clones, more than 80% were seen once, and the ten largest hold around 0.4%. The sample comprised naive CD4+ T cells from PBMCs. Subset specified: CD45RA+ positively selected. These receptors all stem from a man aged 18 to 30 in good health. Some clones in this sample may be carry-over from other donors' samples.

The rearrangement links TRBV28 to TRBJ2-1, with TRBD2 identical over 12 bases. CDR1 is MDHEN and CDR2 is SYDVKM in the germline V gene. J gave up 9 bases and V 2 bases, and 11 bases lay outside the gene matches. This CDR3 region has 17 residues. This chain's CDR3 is CASSLPGLAGRGPEQFF. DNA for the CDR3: TGTGCCAGCAGTTTACCGGGACTAGCGGGCAGAGGGCCTGAGCAGTTCTTC.

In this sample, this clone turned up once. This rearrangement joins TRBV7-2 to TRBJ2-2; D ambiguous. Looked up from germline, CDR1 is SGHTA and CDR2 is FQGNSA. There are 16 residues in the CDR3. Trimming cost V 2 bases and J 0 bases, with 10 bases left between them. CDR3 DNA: TGTGCCAGCAGCTTATTGGGCATAACGAACACCGGGGAGCTGTTTTTT. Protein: CASSLLGITNTGELFF.

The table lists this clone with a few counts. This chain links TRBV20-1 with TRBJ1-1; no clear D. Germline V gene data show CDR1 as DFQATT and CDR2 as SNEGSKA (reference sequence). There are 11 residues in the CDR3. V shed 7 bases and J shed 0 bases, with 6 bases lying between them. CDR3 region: CSGGLNTEAFF. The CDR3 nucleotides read TGCAGTGGTGGGTTGAACACTGAAGCTTTCTTT.

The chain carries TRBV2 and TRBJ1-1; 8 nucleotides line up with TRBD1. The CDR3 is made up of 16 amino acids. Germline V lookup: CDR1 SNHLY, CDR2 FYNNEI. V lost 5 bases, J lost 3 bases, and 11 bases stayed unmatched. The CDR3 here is CASSYSRDRWDTEAFF. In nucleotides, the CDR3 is TGTGCCAGCAGTTATAGCAGGGACAGGTGGGACACTGAAGCTTTCTTT.

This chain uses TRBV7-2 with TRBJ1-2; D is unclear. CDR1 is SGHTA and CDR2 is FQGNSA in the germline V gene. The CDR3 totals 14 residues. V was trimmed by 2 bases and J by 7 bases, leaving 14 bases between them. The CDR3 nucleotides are TGTGCCAGCAGCTTACAATCGGGGTGGGGTGGCTACACCTTC. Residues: CASSLQSGWGGYTF.

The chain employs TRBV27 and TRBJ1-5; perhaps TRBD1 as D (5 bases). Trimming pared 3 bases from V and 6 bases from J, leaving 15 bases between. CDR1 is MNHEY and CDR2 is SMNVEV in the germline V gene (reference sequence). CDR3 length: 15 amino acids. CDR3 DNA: TGTGCCAGCAGTTTGGGGCCTTTCGGGTCTCAGCCCCAGCATTTT. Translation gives CASSLGPFGSQPQHF.

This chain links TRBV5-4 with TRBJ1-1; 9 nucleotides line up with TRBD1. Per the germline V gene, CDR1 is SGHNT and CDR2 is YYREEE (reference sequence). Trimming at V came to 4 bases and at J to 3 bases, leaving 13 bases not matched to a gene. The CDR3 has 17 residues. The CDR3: CASSKKGPRDRDTEAFF. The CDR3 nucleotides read TGTGCCAGCAGCAAAAAAGGGCCCCGGGACAGGGACACTGAAGCTTTCTTT.

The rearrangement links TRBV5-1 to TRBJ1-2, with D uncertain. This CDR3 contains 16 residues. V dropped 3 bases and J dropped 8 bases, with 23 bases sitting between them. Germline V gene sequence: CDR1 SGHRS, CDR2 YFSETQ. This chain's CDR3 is CASSWEGYKGSGGYTF. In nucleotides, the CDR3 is TGCGCCAGCAGCTGGGAGGGTTATAAGGGATCGGGAGGCTACACCTTC. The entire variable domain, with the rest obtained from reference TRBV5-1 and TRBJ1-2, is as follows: KAGVTQTPRYLIKTRGQQVTLSCSPISGHRSVSWYQQTPGQGLQFLFEYFSETQRNKGNFPGRFSGRQFSNSRSEMNVSTLELGDSALYLCASSWEGYKGSGGYTFGSGTRLTVV.

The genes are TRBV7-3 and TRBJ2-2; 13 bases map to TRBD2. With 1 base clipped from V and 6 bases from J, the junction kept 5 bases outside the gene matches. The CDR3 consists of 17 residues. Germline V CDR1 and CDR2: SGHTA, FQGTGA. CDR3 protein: CASSLRLAGGTAGELFF. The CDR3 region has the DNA TGTGCCAGCAGCTTAAGACTAGCGGGAGGAACGGCCGGGGAGCTGTTTTTT.

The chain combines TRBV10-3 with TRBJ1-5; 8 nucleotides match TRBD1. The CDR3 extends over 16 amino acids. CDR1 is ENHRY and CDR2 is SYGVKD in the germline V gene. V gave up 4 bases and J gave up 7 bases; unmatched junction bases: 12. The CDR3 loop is CAISGHKTGAEQPQHF. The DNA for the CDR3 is TGTGCCATCAGTGGACATAAGACAGGGGCGGAACAGCCCCAGCATTTT.

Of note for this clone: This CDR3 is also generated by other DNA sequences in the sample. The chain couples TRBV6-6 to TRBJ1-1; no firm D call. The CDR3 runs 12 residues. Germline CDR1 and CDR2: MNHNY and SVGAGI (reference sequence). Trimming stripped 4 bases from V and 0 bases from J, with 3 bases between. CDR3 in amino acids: CASSSVNTEAFF. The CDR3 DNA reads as TGTGCCAGCAGTTCCGTGAACACTGAAGCTTTCTTT.

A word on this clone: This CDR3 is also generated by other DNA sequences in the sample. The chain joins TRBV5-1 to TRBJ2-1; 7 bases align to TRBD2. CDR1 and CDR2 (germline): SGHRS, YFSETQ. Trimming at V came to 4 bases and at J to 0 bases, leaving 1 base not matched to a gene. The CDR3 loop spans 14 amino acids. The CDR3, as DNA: TGCGCCAGCAGCGGCGGGAGCTCCTACAATGAGCAGTTCTTC. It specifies CASSGGSSYNEQFF.

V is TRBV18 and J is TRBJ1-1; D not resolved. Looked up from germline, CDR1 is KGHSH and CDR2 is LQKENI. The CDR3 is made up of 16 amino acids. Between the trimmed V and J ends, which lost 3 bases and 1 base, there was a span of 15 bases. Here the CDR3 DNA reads TGTGCCAGCTCACCTTTCCCAGCCGGAGGGAACACTGAAGCTTTCTTT. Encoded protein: CASSPFPAGGNTEAFF. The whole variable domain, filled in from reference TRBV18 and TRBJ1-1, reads NAGVMQNPRHLVRRRGQEARLRCSPMKGHSHVYWYRQLPEEGLKFMVYLQKENIIDESGMPKERFSAEFPKEGPSILRIQQVVRGDSAAYFCASSPFPAGGNTEAFFGQGTRLTVV.

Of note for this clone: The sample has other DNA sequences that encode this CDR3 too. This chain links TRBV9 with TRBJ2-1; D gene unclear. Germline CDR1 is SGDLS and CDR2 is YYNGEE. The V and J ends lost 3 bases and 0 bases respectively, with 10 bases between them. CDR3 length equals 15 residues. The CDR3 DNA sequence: TGTGCCAGCAGCGGGGGTCATAGCTCCTACAATGAGCAGTTCTTC. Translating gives CASSGGHSSYNEQFF.

This chain's CDR3 is CASSSDTYGYTF. The CDR3 nucleotides read TGCGCCAGCAGCTCGGACACCTATGGCTACACCTTC. The chain carries TRBV5-1 and TRBJ1-2; tentatively, D is TRBD1 (5 bases). The CDR3 covers 12 residues. CDR1 and CDR2 from the germline V gene are SGHRS and YFSETQ. The V end lost 3 bases, the J end lost 4 bases, and 7 bases lay between the germline ends.

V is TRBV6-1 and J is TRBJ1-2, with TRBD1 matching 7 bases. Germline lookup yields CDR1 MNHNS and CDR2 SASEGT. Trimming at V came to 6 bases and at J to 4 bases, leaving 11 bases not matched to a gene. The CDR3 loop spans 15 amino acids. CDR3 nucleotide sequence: TGTGCCAGCAGCCCAATACAGGGGTCTCCCTATGGCTACACCTTC. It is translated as CASSPIQGSPYGYTF.

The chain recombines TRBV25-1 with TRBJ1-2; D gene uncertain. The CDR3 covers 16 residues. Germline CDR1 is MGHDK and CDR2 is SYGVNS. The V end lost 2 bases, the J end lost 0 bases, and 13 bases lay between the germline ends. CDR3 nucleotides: TGTGCCAGCAGTGAAGGACGATATGGAACTAACTATGGCTACACCTTC. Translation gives CASSEGRYGTNYGYTF.